This paragraph covers one T cell receptor beta chain sequence. The antigen is unknown. Germline lookup yields CDR1 SGDLS and CDR2 YYNGEE. Deletions cut 3 bases from V and 6 bases from J, with 17 bases between. The length of the CDR3 is 15 residues. The sample is drawn from a study of cytomegalovirus exposure and HLA in healthy donors. The PCR was carried out with 60 Vbeta primers and 13 Jbeta primers. In the original workflow: Unique TCR beta chains numbered around 80 million in a later analysis, with roughly 11 million shared. Some clones are missing from TCRdb's copy, which holds only in-frame ones; the method was immunoSEQ multiplex PCR. Clone size and the V and J calls come from that table; the DNA yielded D and trimming. The profile shows under 200,000 clones, approximately 86% of them singletons. General study points: In a later analysis, the majority of CMV-associated beta chains seemingly showed HLA restriction. Cytomegalovirus-associated status was assigned to approximately 160 TCR beta chains. A prior analysis recorded that most TCR beta V segments were productive about 90% or about 30% of the time.

The receptor was isolated from a male donor in good health and CMV-seronegative. The specimen was PBMCs. This chain joins TRBV9 and TRBJ2-3, with D possibly being TRBD1 (6 bases). The CDR3 is CASSATIRGWDTQYF. The CDR3 DNA sequence: TGTGCCAGCAGCGCCACGATCAGGGGCTGGGATACGCAGTATTTT.